This T cell receptor beta chain was observed in a study of cytomegalovirus exposure and HLA in healthy donors (dated by TCRdb to 2016 to 2017). About the investigation overall: According to an earlier analysis of a few hundred of the donors, about 179 million T cells yielded 117 million unique TCR beta sequences and approximately 300 Gb of sequence data. To predict cytomegalovirus infection status, the study combined high-throughput TCR immunosequencing, statistical association of individual TCRs with disease status, and machine learning. Around 320 gigabases of sequencing data and 78 million or so unique TCR sequences were included in an early release covering about 600 HLA-typed donors. In a later analysis, previously published TCR beta repertoires from 670 or so donors were re-analyzed and high-resolution HLA genotyping was added so that TCR occurrence patterns could be studied. Among approximately 370 genotyped donors of the cohort, an average of roughly 230,000 unique TCR beta nucleotide sequences was sequenced per donor, of which roughly 18% were non-productive. Donor age, sex, ethnicity and CMV serostatus were compiled alongside the repertoire data. The later analysis used no new phenotypic data to find candidate immune exposures, relying instead on TCR beta sequences and their occurrence across donors. Typing coverage differed by locus: A, B, C, DRB1 and DQB1 were typed in roughly 620-640 donors, DQA1 in approximately 520, DPA1 in some 570, and DPB1 in 400 to 480. In a later genetic analysis, genome-wide SNP genotypes for about 55% of the roughly 700 donors were used, and that subset was treated as a discovery cohort. Five DR-DQ haplotypes were handled as single units for association and clustering because linkage in the cohort was strong. In an earlier analysis of roughly 600 of the donors, high-throughput TCR beta sequencing was used to judge whether each TCR beta V gene segment behaved as functional or pseudogenic. Every discovery cohort repertoire had been produced on one sequencing platform. Both class I and class II loci were covered by HLA typing, at four-digit resolution. The study aimed to test whether signatures of past pathogen exposure could be identified by cataloging public T cell receptors. Of the roughly 390 genotyped donors, approximately 80% fell in the genetic ancestry cluster associated with self-reported Caucasian donors. Using immunosequencing, the study profiled T cell repertoires from fewer than 850 subjects and related those repertoires to cytomegalovirus serostatus. In addition to the first cohort of several hundred subjects, a separate validation cohort of 120 different subjects was used. Points the paper makes about the study in general: In a later analysis, HLA-associated TCR beta chains showed more clonal expansion and lower generation probabilities than non-associated chains that were equally common. A total of 150 or so TCR beta chains were listed by the study as associated with cytomegalovirus. A cluster of highly shared sequence variants was judged likely to be a technical artifact of the sequencing pipeline. In a later analysis, several top co-occurrence clusters were reported to appear linked to parvovirus B19, influenza, CMV and Epstein-Barr virus. A later analysis associated 16,951 TCR beta sequences with specific HLA alleles at a false discovery rate of 0.05. In vitro tests confirmed that a few of the cytomegalovirus-associated TCR beta chains recognize cytomegalovirus antigens. According to the authors, the approach could potentially be generalized to other disease states and immunological phenotypes. An earlier analysis of 450 to 750 of the donors showed that most TCR beta V segments appeared in productive rearrangements either about 90% or about 30% of the time, which broadly matched IMGT annotations. V-gene and J-gene trimming of TCR beta chains was associated with a missense DCLRE1C variant in a later genetic analysis, and the association was replicated in an independent cohort. Because counts were too low, seventeen rarely observed V segments, including chromosome 9 orphons, were excluded from the earlier analysis of a few hundred of the donors. Correlated functional status among segregating V segments might reflect linkage disequilibrium, but an unknown experimental factor could not be ruled out. Some IMGT-functional V segments, including TRBV6-2 and TRBV6-3, could not be distinguished by the 87-base-pair reads and were therefore excluded. HLA typing was unavailable for some donors at each locus, so association tests used only the typed subset. Cytomegalovirus status was reported to be diagnosed by the classifier with high specificity and sensitivity in both the original and validation cohorts. Across donors, most TCR sequences were observed very rarely, whereas some public TCRs were present in many individuals. Sequencing depth was assumed to be roughly uniform across donors in the presence/absence analyses, though that assumption may not hold. In a later genetic analysis, fewer N-insertions in productive TCRs were reported among donors in an Asian-associated ancestry cluster than the roughly 640-donor mean. Strong co-occurrence of HLA alleles, especially DR and DQ, made assigning TCR associations to individual alleles difficult. The only immune exposure information available for the cohort was CMV serostatus. A further reported finding was that TCR beta sequences accurately predicted the HLA-A and HLA-B alleles for most subjects in the first cohort. According to a later analysis, most CMV-associated TCR beta chains appeared to be HLA-restricted, and the HLA associations seemed to be driven largely by CMV exposure. A later analysis found that TCR association rates varied across HLA loci, with DRB1 alleles showing the most associated TCRs and HLA-C alleles the fewest. In this cohort, only TCR beta chains were sequenced, and detectable features were limited by the absence of alpha or paired-chain data.

The library relied on the immunoSEQ multiplex PCR assay. For the multiplex PCR, a mixture combining 60 forward primers for TCR Vbeta segments and 13 reverse primers for TCR Jbeta segments was used. The CDR3 region of rearranged TCR beta genes was amplified from genomic DNA by a multiplex PCR assay. Amplified TCR beta libraries were sequenced as 87-base-pair reads on the Illumina HiSeq System. Turning to the authors' computational methods: Across the 500 to 700 repertoires, a later analysis counted some 80 million unique TCR beta chains, around 10 million of which were shared by at least two donors. To remove PCR and sequencing errors, raw reads were error-corrected and collapsed into unique sequences using a nearest-neighbor algorithm that merged closely related sequences. Alignment of CDR3 sequences to IMGT reference sequences was used to assign V, D and J gene segments. For a sequence to be retained, a match of at least six nucleotides to both a V gene segment and a J gene segment was required. A rearrangement was called productive if the CDR3 had no stop codons and remained in frame with V and J, and every other rearrangement was called non-productive. Following IMGT convention, CDR3 was defined as the stretch from the second conserved V-encoded cysteine to the conserved J-encoded phenylalanine. The earlier analysis of 587 of the donors excluded sequences that lacked an unambiguous match to a single V gene segment. In an earlier analysis of 450 to 750 of the donors, a V segment was called functional when productive rearrangements were above 56.7%, and segregating when the standard deviation between donors exceeded 5%. To diagnose cytomegalovirus status from the catalog of TCR beta chain sequences, a statistical classification framework was built. V and J gene assignment, in a later analysis, came from comparing TCR nucleotide sequences with IMGT/GENE-DB human TR gene sequences. A later analysis assigned CDR3 sequences and most-parsimonious VDJ recombination scenarios with the TCRdist pipeline. In a later analysis, every TCR beta chain was defined by the combination of its CDR3 amino acid sequence and its V-gene family, and reads without a unique V-gene family were dropped. In a later analysis, fewer than 600 highly shared, low-generation-probability nucleotide sequences were removed to address suspected cross-contamination and a sequencing artifact. In a later analysis, a clonal expansion index for each public chain was calculated from normalized within-repertoire ranks of inferred template counts. A later analysis computed generation probabilities with a VDJ recombination model fitted to out-of-frame rearrangements, and checked the results against IGoR. In a later analysis, TCR-TCR, TCR-HLA and TCR-CMV co-occurrence was scored with hypergeometric tests, and a repertoire-size bias correction was applied to TCR pairs. To estimate false discovery rates, a later analysis permuted the HLA or CMV assignments 20 times. In a later analysis, co-occurring TCRs were grouped using DBSCAN, with TCRdist sequence similarity added in when clustering inside HLA-allele-positive subsets. Co-occurrence clustering excluded repertoires with fewer than 30,000 or more than 120,000 public chains, plus five with anomalous nucleotide sharing. The immuneACCESS repertoire file appears here via TCRdb, limited to in-frame rearrangements. These files lack a portion of the clones; in checked studies, under half of the deficit traces to unresolved V genes, and the cause of the others is not known. The V and J calls and the clone size are those of that table, but D and trimming were determined from the DNA. This sample has fewer than 150,000 clones in its table, and 75% to 85% of those were observed once. Jointly, the top ten make up 1% of the sample.

The cohort consisted of 650 to 700 healthy bone marrow donors. Cohort members were all nominally healthy when sampled, although unrecorded immune exposures were likely present. The donor was CMV seronegative and was included in the group of 352 seronegative cohort members. A peripheral blood sample was provided by each donor, and peripheral blood mononuclear cells were used for TCR beta sequencing. The Qiagen DNeasy Blood Extraction Kit was used to extract genomic DNA from the blood cell samples. Comments on this clone: Its antigen is not yet known. One base away there is no much larger clone; base qualities are not given.

After removal of 1 base from V and 12 bases from J, the junction retains 2 bases not matched to a gene. The germline V gene (reference sequence) yields SEHNR for CDR1 and FQNEAQ for CDR2. The CDR3 runs 11 residues from the cysteine to the phenylalanine. Of all the DNA, just the CDR3 is kept, 33 bases in frame from base 1. The chain was built from TRBV7-9 and TRBJ2-7; TRBD1 aligns with 8 central bases. The sample consisted of PBMCs. The clonotype originates from a middle-aged man in good health and CMV-seronegative. The nucleotide sequence reads TGTGCCAGCAGCTTAGGGGACAGGCCGTACTTC. It specifies CASSLGDRPYF.